Following are 14 T cell receptor beta chains from one sample sequenced in a study of post-analysis software for immune sequencing data (dated by TCRdb to between 2015 and 2017). What the study reported, not specific to this receptor: Patients showed significantly higher frequencies than controls for roughly five TRBV segments, among them TRBV5-6, TRBV5-1 and TRBV20-1.

No antigen has been identified for these receptors. Libraries were prepared through PCR. These reads were obtained on an Illumina HiSeq 2500. To reduce PCR and sequencing biases, unique molecular identifiers were incorporated into the TCR beta cDNA libraries. TCRdb's own reprocessing of the public reads used fastp at Q25 and MiXCR and kept productive beta chains. Rows with a matching CDR3 protein are joined into one entry that keeps the most common DNA and genes. Here the sample has almost 700,000 distinct CDR3 sequences; roughly three fifths occur a single time. Of the sample, 11% falls within the top ten clones. Material: blood. These receptors originate from a girl between 2 and 10 years old with multiple sclerosis.

This clonotype was observed once. This chain links TRBV6-5 with TRBJ2-7; 7 nucleotides align to TRBD1. TRBJ2-5 explains the end of the DNA better; the J call may be wrong. This CDR3 has 14 residues. The V gene's germline CDR1 is MNHEY and CDR2 SVGAGI. The CDR3 bases are TGTGCCAGCAGTTACTCAGGGGGCGCGGAGACCCAGTACTTC. Its translation is CASSYSGGAETQYF.

This chain uses TRBV20-1 with TRBJ1-5; 11 nucleotides align to TRBD1. CDR3 size: 14 residues. Per germline, CDR1 DFQATT and CDR2 SNEGSKA (reference sequence). The V and J ends lost 6 bases and 6 bases, in that order; junction bases with no gene match: 7. In nucleotides, the CDR3 is TGCAGTGCCCACTCCGGGACAGGGGGTCAGCCCCAGCATTTT. Its protein is CSAHSGTGGQPQHF.

The rearrangement joins TRBV9 to TRBJ1-2; no clear D. The V gene lost 4 bases and the J gene lost 2 bases, with 12 bases spanning the gap. This CDR3 is built from 14 residues. CDR1 and CDR2 (germline): SGDLS, YYNGEE. CDR3 DNA: TGTGCCAGCAGCACGCAGGTGATCAACTATGGCTACACCTTC. It yields the protein CASSTQVINYGYTF. The variable domain in full, completed from reference TRBV9 and TRBJ1-2, reads DSGVTQTPKHLITATGQRVTLRCSPRSGDLSVYWYQQSLDQGLQFLIQYYNGEERAKGNILERFSAQQFPDLHSELNLSSLELGDSALYFCASSTQVINYGYTFGSGTRLTVV.

A few counts support this clonotype. The gene calls are TRBV19 and TRBJ2-4; D is uncertain. The CDR3 consists of 12 residues. Per germline, CDR1 LNHDA and CDR2 SQIVND (reference sequence). V was shortened by 8 bases and J by 6 bases, with 11 bases between the two germline ends. The CDR3 DNA sequence: TGTGCCAGTTCCGGAATCGCAAACATTCAGTACTTC. It codes for CASSGIANIQYF.

The chain has TRBV20-1 and TRBJ1-5, with D perhaps matching TRBD1 (6 bases). The CDR3 runs 13 residues. V dropped 5 bases and J dropped 3 bases, with 11 bases sitting between them. Germline lookup yields CDR1 DFQATT and CDR2 SNEGSKA (reference sequence). As DNA, the CDR3 is TGCAGTGCTCAGCCGGGGGCCAATCAGCCCCAGCATTTT. It specifies CSAQPGANQPQHF.

CDR3 in DNA: TGTGCCAGCAGCGATGCTTTGAACACTGAAGCTTTCTTT. Translating gives CASSDALNTEAFF. The rearrangement joins TRBV5-5 to TRBJ1-1; D unclear. CDR3 length: 13 amino acids. Trimming removed 4 bases from V and 0 bases from J, with 7 bases in between. Germline-derived CDR1 and CDR2 are SGHKS and YYEKEE (reference sequence).

In this sample, this clonotype turned up many times. The chain carries TRBV29-1 and TRBJ2-3; TRBD1 matches at 8 bases. Germline trimming cut 4 bases from V and 5 bases from J; bases unmatched to any gene: 5. The germline V gene has CDR1 SQVTM and CDR2 ANQGSEA. The CDR3 runs 13 residues. This chain's CDR3 is CSVVGQGGDTQYF. CDR3 coding DNA: TGCAGCGTTGTAGGACAGGGAGGAGATACGCAGTATTTT.

V gene TRBV20-1 combines with J gene TRBJ2-3, with 13 nucleotides matching TRBD2. The CDR3 has 16 residues. The V gene's germline CDR1 is DFQATT and CDR2 SNEGSKA (reference sequence). J was trimmed by 4 bases and V by 1 base; bases with no gene match: 5. CDR3 nucleotide sequence: TGCAGTGCTAGAGGTACTAGCGGGGGGGCCTCAGATACGCAGTATTTT. This gives the protein CSARGTSGGASDTQYF.

The gene calls are TRBV7-6 and TRBJ2-1, with 11 positions matching TRBD2. The germline CDR1 and CDR2 sequences are SGHVS and FNYEAQ. Germline trimming cut 5 bases from V and 2 bases from J; bases unmatched to any gene: 8. The CDR3 length is 17 residues. The CDR3 protein is CASSALAGVGAYNEQFF. CDR3 sequence (DNA): TGTGCCAGCAGCGCACTAGCGGGAGTCGGCGCCTACAATGAGCAGTTCTTC.

V gene TRBV5-1 combines with J gene TRBJ1-6; D ambiguous. Germline loops: CDR1 SGHRS, CDR2 YFSETQ. The CDR3 sequence is 17 residues long. The V end lost 0 bases, the J end lost 0 bases, and 10 bases lay between the germline ends. CDR3 nucleotide sequence: TGCGCCAGCAGCTTGGACAGCGGGAGCTCCTATAATTCACCCCTCCACTTT. Amino acid sequence: CASSLDSGSSYNSPLHF.

V gene TRBV7-2 combines with J gene TRBJ2-1, with TRBD2 as a possible D gene (6 bases). V gave up 5 bases and J gave up 4 bases, with 15 bases separating them. The CDR3 has 15 amino acids. The germline V gene has CDR1 SGHTA and CDR2 FQGNSA. The CDR3 protein is CASSPSGSGYNEQFF. CDR3 nucleotides: TGTGCCAGCAGCCCTTCAGGTAGCGGATACAATGAGCAGTTCTTC.

The CDR3 sequence: CASMGQGTDTQYF. The CDR3 DNA sequence: TGCGCCAGCATGGGACAAGGAACAGATACGCAGTATTTT. The chain has TRBV5-1 and TRBJ2-3, with a possible D match to TRBD1 (6 bases). Germline V CDR1 and CDR2: SGHRS, YFSETQ. V dropped 6 bases and J dropped 3 bases, with 11 bases sitting between them. The CDR3 spans 13 residues.

The rearrangement links TRBV20-1 to TRBJ2-3, with a tentative D call TRBD2 (6 bases). This CDR3 has 14 residues. In germline, CDR1 is DFQATT, CDR2 SNEGSKA (reference sequence). V lost 4 bases to trimming and J lost 4 bases, with 15 bases between them. The CDR3: CSAKTIAVPDTQYF. In DNA, the CDR3 is TGCAGTGCTAAAACGATAGCGGTTCCAGATACGCAGTATTTT.

The chain carries TRBV20-1 and TRBJ2-3; D gene ambiguous. V was pared by 0 bases and J by 0 bases, with 16 bases between. Germline CDR1 DFQATT, CDR2 SNEGSKA (reference sequence). This CDR3 contains 17 residues. The CDR3: CSARDSWSRLSTDTQYF. In DNA form, the CDR3 reads TGCAGTGCTAGAGATTCTTGGTCTAGGCTAAGCACAGATACGCAGTATTTT.